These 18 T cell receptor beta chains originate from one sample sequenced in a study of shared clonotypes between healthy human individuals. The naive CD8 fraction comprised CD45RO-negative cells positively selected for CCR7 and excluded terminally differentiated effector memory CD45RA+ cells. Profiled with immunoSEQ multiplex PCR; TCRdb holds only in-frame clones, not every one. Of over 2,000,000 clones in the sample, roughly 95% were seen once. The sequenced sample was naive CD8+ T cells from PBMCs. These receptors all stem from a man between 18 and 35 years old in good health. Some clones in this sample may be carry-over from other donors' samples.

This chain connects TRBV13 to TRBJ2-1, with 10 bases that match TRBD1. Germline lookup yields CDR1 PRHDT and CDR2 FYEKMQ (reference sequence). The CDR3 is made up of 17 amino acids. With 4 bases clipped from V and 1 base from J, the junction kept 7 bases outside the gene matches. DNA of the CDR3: TGTGCCAGCAGCTGGGGACAGGGGATAAAGTCCTACAATGAGCAGTTCTTC. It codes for CASSWGQGIKSYNEQFF.

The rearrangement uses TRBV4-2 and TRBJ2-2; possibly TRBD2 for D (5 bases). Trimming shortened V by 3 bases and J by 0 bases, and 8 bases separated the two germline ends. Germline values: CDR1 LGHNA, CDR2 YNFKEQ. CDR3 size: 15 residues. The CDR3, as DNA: TGTGCCAGCAGCCACGGGAATTCGAACACCGGGGAGCTGTTTTTT. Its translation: CASSHGNSNTGELFF.

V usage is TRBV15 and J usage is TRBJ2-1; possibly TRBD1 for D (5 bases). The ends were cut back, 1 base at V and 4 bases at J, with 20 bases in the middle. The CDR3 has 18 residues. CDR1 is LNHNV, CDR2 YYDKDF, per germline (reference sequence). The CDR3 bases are TGTGCCACCAGCAGAGGGGGCTATAGGGCCCACGATTACAATGAGCAGTTCTTC. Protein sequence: CATSRGGYRAHDYNEQFF. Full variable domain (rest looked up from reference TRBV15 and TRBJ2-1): DAMVIQNPRYQVTQFGKPVTLSCSQTLNHNVMYWYQQKSSQAPKLLFHYYDKDFNNEADTPDNFQSRRPNTSFCFLDIRSPGLGDTAMYLCATSRGGYRAHDYNEQFFGPGTRLTVL.

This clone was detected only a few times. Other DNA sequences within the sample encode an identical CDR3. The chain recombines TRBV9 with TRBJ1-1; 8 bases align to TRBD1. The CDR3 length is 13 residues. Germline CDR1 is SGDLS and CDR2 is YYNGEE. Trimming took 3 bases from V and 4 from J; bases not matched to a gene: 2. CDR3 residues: CASSAGQGTEAFF. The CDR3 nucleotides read TGTGCCAGCAGCGCCGGACAGGGCACTGAAGCTTTCTTT. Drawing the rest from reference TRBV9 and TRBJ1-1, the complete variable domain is DSGVTQTPKHLITATGQRVTLRCSPRSGDLSVYWYQQSLDQGLQFLIQYYNGEERAKGNILERFSAQQFPDLHSELNLSSLELGDSALYFCASSAGQGTEAFFGQGTRLTVV.

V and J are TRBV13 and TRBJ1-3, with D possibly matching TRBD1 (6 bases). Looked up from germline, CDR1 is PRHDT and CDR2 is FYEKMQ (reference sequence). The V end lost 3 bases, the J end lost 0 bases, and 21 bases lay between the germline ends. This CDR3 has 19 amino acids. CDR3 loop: CASSFGTPTLVTSGNTIYF. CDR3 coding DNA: TGTGCCAGCAGCTTCGGGACACCCACACTGGTGACCTCTGGAAACACCATATATTTT.

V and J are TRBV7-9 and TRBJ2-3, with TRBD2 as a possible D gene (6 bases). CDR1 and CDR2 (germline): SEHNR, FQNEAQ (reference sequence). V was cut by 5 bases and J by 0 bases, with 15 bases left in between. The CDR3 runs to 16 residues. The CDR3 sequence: CASSLLERVSTDTQYF. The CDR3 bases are TGTGCCAGCAGCCTACTGGAGCGGGTTAGCACAGATACGCAGTATTTT.

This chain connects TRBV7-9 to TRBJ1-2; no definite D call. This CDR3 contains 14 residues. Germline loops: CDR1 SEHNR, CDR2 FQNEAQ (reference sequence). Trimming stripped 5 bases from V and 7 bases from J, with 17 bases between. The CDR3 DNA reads TGTGCCAGCAGCCGACCCTCCCTCCAGCTTGGCTACACCTTC. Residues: CASSRPSLQLGYTF.

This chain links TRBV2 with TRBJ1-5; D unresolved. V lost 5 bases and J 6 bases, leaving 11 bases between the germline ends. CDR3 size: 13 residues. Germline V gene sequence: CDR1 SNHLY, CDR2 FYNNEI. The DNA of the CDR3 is TGTGCCAGCAGTCAGCGGGTCCCTCAGCCCCAGCATTTT. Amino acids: CASSQRVPQPQHF.

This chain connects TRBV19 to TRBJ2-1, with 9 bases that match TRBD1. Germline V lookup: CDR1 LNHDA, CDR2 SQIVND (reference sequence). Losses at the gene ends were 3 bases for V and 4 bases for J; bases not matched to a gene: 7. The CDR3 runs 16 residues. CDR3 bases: TGTGCCAGTAGTATCCAAACCGGGACAGGGTACAATGAGCAGTTCTTC. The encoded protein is CASSIQTGTGYNEQFF.

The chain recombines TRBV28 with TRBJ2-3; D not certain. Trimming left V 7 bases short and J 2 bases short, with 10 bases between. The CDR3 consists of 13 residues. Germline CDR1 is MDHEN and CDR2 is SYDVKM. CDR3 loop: CASTYYITDTQYF. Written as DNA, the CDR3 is TGTGCCAGCACCTATTATATCACAGATACGCAGTATTTT.

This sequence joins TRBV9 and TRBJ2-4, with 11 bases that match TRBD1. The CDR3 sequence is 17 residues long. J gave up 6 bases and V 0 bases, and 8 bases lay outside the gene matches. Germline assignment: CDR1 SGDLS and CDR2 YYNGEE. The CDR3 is CASSVDLGTGGINIQYF. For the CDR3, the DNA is TGTGCCAGCAGCGTAGATTTAGGGACAGGGGGTATAAACATTCAGTACTTC.

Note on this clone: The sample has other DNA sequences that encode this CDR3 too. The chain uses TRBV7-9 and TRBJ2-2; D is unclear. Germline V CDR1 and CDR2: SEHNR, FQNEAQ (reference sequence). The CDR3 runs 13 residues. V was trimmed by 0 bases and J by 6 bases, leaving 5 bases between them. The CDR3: CASSLARAGELFF. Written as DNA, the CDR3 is TGTGCCAGCAGCTTAGCACGTGCCGGGGAGCTGTTTTTT.

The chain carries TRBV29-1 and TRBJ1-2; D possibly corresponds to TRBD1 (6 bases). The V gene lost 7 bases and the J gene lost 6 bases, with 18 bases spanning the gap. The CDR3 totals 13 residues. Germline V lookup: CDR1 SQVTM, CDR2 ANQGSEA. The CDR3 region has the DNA TGCAGCGATAGGGGGGCAGGGACCCATGGCTACACCTTC. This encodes CSDRGAGTHGYTF.

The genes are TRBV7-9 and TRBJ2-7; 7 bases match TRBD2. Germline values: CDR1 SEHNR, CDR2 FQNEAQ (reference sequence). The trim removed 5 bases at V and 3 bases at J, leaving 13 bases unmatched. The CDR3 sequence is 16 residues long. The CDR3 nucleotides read TGTGCCAGCAGCCCCCAGGCGGGAGTTTTCAGCTACGAGCAGTACTTC. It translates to CASSPQAGVFSYEQYF.

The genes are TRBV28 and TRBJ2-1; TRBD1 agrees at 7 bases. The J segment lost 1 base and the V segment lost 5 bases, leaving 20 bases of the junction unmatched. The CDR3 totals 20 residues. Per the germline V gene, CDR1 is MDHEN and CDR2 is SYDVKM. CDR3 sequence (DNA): TGTGCCAGCAGTCAAAGTGTTTTTGACAGGGCCGCACATTCCTACAATGAGCAGTTCTTC. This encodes CASSQSVFDRAAHSYNEQFF.

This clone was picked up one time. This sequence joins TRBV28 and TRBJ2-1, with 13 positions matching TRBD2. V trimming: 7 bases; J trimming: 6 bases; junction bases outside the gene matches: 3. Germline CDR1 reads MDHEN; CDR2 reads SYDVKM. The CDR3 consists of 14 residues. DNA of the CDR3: TGTGCCAGCACCTGGACTAGCGGGAGCAATGAGCAGTTCTTC. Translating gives CASTWTSGSNEQFF.

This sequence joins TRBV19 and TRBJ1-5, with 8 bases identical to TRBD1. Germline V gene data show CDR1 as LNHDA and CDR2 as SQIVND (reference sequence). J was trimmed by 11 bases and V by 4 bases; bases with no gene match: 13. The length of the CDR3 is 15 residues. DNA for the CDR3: TGTGCCAGTAGTACATCAGGACAGGGAGCTAAAGCCCAGCATTTT. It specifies CASSTSGQGAKAQHF.

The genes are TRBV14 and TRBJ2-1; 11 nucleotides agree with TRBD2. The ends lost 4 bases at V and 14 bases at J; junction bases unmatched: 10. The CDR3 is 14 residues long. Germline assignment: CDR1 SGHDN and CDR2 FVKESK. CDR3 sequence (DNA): TGTGCCAGCAGCCGTAGCGGGAGGGCCGGTTCGGAGTTCTTC. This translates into CASSRSGRAGSEFF.